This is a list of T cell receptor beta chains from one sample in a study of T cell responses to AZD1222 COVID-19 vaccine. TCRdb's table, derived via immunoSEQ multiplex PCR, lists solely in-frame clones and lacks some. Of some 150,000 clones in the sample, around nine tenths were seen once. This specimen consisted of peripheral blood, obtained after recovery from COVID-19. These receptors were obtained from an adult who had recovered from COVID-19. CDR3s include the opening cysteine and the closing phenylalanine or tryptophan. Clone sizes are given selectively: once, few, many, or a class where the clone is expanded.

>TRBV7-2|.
CASSPALAKNIQYF
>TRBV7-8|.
CASSLARTGVQPQHF
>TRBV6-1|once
CASSEIGDEQYF
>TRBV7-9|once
CASSLPKNIQYF
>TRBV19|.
CASSIATAYNEQFF
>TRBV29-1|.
CSTKRANTEAFF
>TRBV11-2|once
CASSSSGYNSPLHF
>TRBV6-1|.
CASSELSGAWGISQPQHF
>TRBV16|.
CASSQFGFTDTQYF
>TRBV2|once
CASSEFPEAFF
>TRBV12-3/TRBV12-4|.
CASSFLAASPLHF
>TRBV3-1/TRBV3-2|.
CASSQGVSRGPLHF
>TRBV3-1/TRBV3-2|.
CASSQNRRYYGYTF
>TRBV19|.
CASRGGDQPQHF
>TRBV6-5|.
CASSQGTNTEAFF
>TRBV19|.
CASSSVSYEQYF
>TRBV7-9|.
CASSLAASSDEQYF
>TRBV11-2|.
CASSLVVTSAEQYF
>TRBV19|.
CASSMTTGGGELFF
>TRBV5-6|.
CASSLGVTGPSGNTIYF
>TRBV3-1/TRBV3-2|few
CASSRLAGGQGAYEQYF
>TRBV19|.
CASSSRRGEQYF
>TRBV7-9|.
CASSFGGAAHQPQHF
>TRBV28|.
CASSPRDSPEQYF
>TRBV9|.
CASSGLTGGNYGYTF
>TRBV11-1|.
CASTTSGRNWYQFF
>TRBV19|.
CASRPQPMNTEAFF
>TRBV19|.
CASDQPQHF
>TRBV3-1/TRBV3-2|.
CASSQVTSGRRNNEQFF
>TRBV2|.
CASSEIGAASSYEQYF
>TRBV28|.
CASIAGGGTDTQYF
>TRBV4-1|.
CASSGGSIYGYTF
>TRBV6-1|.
CASSDTGGTDTQYF
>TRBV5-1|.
CASSLGGRSGANVLTF
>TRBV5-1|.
CASTLSGQREDTQYF
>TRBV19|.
CASSPPDGSYEQYF
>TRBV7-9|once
CASSLSPNRNTGELFF